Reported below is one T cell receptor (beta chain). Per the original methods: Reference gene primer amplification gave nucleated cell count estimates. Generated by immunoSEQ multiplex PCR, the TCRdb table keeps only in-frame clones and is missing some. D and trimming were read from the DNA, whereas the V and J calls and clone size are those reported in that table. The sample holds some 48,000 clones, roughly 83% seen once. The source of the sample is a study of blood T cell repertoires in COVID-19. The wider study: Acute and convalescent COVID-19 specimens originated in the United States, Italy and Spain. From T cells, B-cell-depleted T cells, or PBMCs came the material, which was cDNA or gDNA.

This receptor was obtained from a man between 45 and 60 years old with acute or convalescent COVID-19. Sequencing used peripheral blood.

This CDR3 reads CATSRGQLAGVPQETQYF. The CDR3 DNA reads as TGTGCCACCAGCAGAGGCCAACTAGCGGGAGTCCCCCAAGAGACCCAGTACTTC. V and J are TRBV15 and TRBJ2-5, with TRBD2 identical over 11 bases. This CDR3 is built from 18 residues. CDR1 is LNHNV and CDR2 is YYDKDF in the germline V gene (reference sequence). V lost 1 base to trimming and J lost 1 base; unmatched junction nucleotides: 8.